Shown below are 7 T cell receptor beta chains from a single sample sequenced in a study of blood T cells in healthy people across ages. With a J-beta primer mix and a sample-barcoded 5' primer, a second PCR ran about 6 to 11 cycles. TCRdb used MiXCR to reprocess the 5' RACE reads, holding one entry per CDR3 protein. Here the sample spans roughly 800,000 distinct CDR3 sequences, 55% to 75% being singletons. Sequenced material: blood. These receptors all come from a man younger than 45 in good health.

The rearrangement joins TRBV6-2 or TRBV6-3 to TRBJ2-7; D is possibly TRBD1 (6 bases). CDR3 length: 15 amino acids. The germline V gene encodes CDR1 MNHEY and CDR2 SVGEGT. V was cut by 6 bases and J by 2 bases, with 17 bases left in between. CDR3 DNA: TGTGCCAGCAGGAAACGACAGGCCACTACCTACGAGCAGTACTTC. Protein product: CASRKRQATTYEQYF.

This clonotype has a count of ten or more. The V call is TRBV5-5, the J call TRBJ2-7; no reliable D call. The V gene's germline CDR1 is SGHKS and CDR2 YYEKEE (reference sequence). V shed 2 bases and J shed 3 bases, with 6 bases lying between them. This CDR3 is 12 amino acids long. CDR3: CASSLGIYEQYF. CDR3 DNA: TGTGCCAGCAGCTTAGGGATCTACGAGCAGTACTTC.

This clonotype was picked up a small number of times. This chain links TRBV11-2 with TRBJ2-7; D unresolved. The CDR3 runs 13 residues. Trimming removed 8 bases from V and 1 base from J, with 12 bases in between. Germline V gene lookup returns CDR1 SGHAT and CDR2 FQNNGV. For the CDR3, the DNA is TGTGCCAGCGGGCCCCTGGGGTCCTACGAGCAGTACTTC. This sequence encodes CASGPLGSYEQYF.

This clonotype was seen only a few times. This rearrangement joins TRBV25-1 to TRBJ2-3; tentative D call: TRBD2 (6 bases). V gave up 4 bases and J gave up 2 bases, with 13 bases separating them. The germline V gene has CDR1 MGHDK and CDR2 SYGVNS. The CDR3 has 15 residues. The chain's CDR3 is CASSAAGPNTDTQYF. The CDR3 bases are TGTGCCAGCAGTGCCGCGGGACCGAACACAGATACGCAGTATTTT.

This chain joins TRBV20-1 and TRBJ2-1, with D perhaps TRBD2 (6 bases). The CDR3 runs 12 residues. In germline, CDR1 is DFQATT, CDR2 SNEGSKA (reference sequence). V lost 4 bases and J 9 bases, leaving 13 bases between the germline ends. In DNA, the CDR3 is TGCAGTGCTAAGGTACCCGGGGGTGAGCAGTTCTTC. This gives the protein CSAKVPGGEQFF.

This CDR3 is CASSPILEDTQYF. The CDR3 DNA sequence: TGTGCCAGCAGCCCCATACTCGAAGATACGCAGTATTTT. This chain links TRBV6-6 with TRBJ2-3, with D hard to call. Per germline, CDR1 MNHNY and CDR2 SVGAGI (reference sequence). This CDR3 is 13 amino acids long. Trimming removed 6 bases from V and 5 bases from J, with 12 bases in between.

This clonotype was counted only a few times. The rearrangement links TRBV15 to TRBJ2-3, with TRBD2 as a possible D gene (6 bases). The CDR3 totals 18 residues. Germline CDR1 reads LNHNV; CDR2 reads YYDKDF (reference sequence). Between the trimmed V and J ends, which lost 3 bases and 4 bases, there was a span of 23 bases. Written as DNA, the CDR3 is TGTGCCACCAGCAGCGCGGGACCTTTGCGGATTTCGGCAGATACGCAGTATTTT. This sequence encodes CATSSAGPLRISADTQYF.